The 5 T cell receptor beta chains listed next were all sequenced from one sample in a study of blood T cell repertoires in COVID-19. Assay used: immunoSEQ multiplex PCR; TCRdb lists only in-frame clones, some missing. The sample has fewer than 250,000 clones, 82% seen once; the top ten hold approximately 4.5%. Material for sequencing was peripheral blood. The receptors stem from a woman aged 70-85 years with acute or convalescent COVID-19.

The J gene is TRBJ1-6, the V gene TRBV27, with 12 bases identical to TRBD1. Germline CDR1 reads MNHEY; CDR2 reads SMNVEV (reference sequence). The ends lost 5 bases at V and 9 bases at J; junction bases unmatched: 14. The CDR3 loop spans 18 amino acids. CDR3 in amino acids: CASSPRRDRGRIGSPLHF. The CDR3 nucleotides are TGTGCCAGCAGTCCACGTCGGGACAGGGGGCGCATAGGTTCACCCCTCCACTTT.

The chain links TRBV6-5 to TRBJ2-3; TRBD2 might be the D (5 bases). Germline V gene lookup returns CDR1 MNHEY and CDR2 SVGAGI. V shed 7 bases and J shed 0 bases, with 11 bases lying between them. The CDR3 sequence is 14 residues long. The CDR3 DNA reads TGTGCCAGCAATCTACGGGGAAGCACAGATACGCAGTATTTT. Translating it yields CASNLRGSTDTQYF.

V is TRBV9 and J is TRBJ2-3; D unresolved. The germline V and J ends were trimmed by 0 bases and 1 base, with 9 bases remaining between them. The CDR3 loop spans 15 amino acids. Germline V gene sequence: CDR1 SGDLS, CDR2 YYNGEE. CDR3 DNA sequence: TGTGCCAGCAGCGTAGGAACTCCCCGCACAGATACGCAGTATTTT. Translating it yields CASSVGTPRTDTQYF.

The chain uses TRBV28 and TRBJ1-2, with a tentative D call TRBD1 (5 bases). Germline assignment: CDR1 MDHEN and CDR2 SYDVKM. The CDR3 extends over 12 amino acids. Trimming shortened V by 2 bases and J by 4 bases, and 5 bases separated the two germline ends. CDR3 DNA: TGTGCCAGCAGTTTAGGGGCCTATGGCTACACCTTC. As protein: CASSLGAYGYTF.

Sample share makes this clone medium-sized. The chain combines TRBV28 with TRBJ1-1; 8 positions agree with TRBD1. Germline CDR1 and CDR2: MDHEN and SYDVKM. The CDR3 runs to 14 residues. V shed 7 bases and J 8 bases; nucleotides not matched to a gene: 12. CDR3: CASTAAGGVFEAFF. The CDR3 region has the DNA TGTGCCAGCACTGCGGCAGGGGGCGTCTTCGAAGCTTTCTTT. The entire variable domain, with the rest obtained from reference TRBV28 and TRBJ1-1, is as follows: DVKVTQSSRYLVKRTGEKVFLECVQDMDHENMFWYRQDPGLGLRLIYFSYDVKMKEKGDIPEGYSVSREKKERFSLILESASTNQTSMYLCASTAAGGVFEAFFGQGTRLTVV.